The clone carrying this TCR beta chain was observed a handful of times. Antigen: not known. Template-switching 5'RACE yielded the TCR cDNA; a universal primer site and UMIs were added in the process. TCRdb reprocessed the 5' RACE reads with MiXCR, giving one entry per CDR3 protein. This table has some 560,000 distinct CDR3 sequences, approximately 21% appearing once. V lost 2 bases and J lost 1, with 8 bases in between. Germline CDR1 and CDR2: MGHDK and SYGVNS. This CDR3 comprises 14 residues. The sample is drawn from a study of T cells after yellow fever vaccination. Background on the study: Preparation of fractions with low cell numbers was performed using SMART-Seq v4 Ultra Low Input.

Study findings and constraints: Secondary responses were weaker yet peaked faster, day 5 versus 15.

This chain links TRBV25-1 with TRBJ2-5; D is ambiguous. The sequence came from a man younger than 45 who received the YFV17D yellow fever vaccine. Sample: PBMCs, taken 15 days after the yellow fever booster vaccination. The CDR3 here is CASSEGVGQETQYF. Written as DNA, the CDR3 is TGTGCCAGCAGTGAAGGGGTGGGCCAAGAGACCCAGTACTTC.